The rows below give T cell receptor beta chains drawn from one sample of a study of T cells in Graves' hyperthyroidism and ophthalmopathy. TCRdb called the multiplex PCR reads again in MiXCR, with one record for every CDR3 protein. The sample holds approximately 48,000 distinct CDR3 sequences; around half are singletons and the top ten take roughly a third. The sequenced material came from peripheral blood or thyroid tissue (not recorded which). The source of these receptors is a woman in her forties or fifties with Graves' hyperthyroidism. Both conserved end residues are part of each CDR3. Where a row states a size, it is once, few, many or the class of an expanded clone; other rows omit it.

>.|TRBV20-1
CSGTEDQETQYF
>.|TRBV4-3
CASSRDRYTDTQYF
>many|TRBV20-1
CSATNRVSSNQPQHF
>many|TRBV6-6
CASSYVGGSLASRDTF
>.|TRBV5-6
CASSLPAELAQYF
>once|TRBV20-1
CSAAPRLYSNQPQHF
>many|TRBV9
CASSPLGEAGYGYTF
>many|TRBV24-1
CATSDLLAGGTDTQYF
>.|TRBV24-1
CATSDAGVAPEAFF
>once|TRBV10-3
CAISESRLAGIYEQYF
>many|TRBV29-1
CSVVVGTGANVLTF
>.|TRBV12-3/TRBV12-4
CASSFYGTGELYF
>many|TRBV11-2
CASSFTRNYGYTF
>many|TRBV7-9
CASSLAIRTGGHEQYF
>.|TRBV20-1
CSAGTSGRARSYEQYF
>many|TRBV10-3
CAISLGAGNQPQHF
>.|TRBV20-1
CSAIAGTSPDF
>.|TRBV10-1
CASNRDRSNYGYTF
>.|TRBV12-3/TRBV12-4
CASSWGRETQYF
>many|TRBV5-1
CASSLGQDTEAFF
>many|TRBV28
CASSSTGVSNSGYTF
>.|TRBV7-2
CASSKTGVQETQYF
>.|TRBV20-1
CSARDRDRFIETQYF
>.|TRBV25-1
CASRPRTGTPRETQYF
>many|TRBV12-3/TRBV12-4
CASSFRPGGGHGELFF
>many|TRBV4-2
CASSQDPHSAATNEKLFF
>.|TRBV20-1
CSARDLDRGNSPLHF
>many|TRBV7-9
CASSLEGRRFNTGELFF
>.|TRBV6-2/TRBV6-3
CASRLGGVYGYTF
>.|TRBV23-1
CASIGTGTLEAFF
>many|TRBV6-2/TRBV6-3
CASSYPQGLAGETQYF
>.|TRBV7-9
CASSSRDGPNQPQHF
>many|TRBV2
CASSEIVGNQPQHF
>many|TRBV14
CASSEVGGAVEQYF
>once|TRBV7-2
CASSPQGSGAGYTF
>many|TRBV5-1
CASSLKQGLNTEAFF
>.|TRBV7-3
CASSLGGPRGGETQYF
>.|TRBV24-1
CASSDPSGREETQYF
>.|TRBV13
CASSCHPGQGSGANVLTF
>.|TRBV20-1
CSATRQGLLEKLFF
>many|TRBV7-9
CASSFQRDYGYTF
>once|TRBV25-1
CASLSREINSPLHF
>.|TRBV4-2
CASSQGGRAYNEQFF
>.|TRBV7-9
CASSQEWQGETQYF
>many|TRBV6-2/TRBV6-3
CASSSRVYYEQYF
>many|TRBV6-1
CASSPYNYEQYF
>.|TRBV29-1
CSVGAGPYEQYF
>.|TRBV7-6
CASSPWTGEGEQYF
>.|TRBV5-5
CASSQDTQYF